The next 8 T cell receptor beta chains were all read from a single sample in a study of CD8 T cells in ankylosing spondylitis. TCRdb fed the 5' RACE reads into MiXCR, producing one record per CDR3 protein. This table has some 120,000 distinct CDR3 sequences, roughly 13% appearing once. The sequencing input was blood, either unsorted or a sorted T cell fraction (not recorded which). Receptors originate from a female donor with ankylosing spondylitis or in good health (not recorded which).

This clonotype has ten or more counts. The J gene is TRBJ2-3, the V gene TRBV4-2; no reliable D call. From germline, CDR1 is LGHNA and CDR2 YNFKEQ. Trimming shortened V by 4 bases and J by 2 bases, and 7 bases separated the two germline ends. This CDR3 region has 13 residues. The CDR3 nucleotides read TGTGCCAGCAGCCCCCGAAACACAGATACGCAGTATTTT. This codes for CASSPRNTDTQYF.

In its sample, this clonotype was seen a few times. This sequence joins TRBV20-1 and TRBJ2-2; 9 bases fit TRBD2. V trimming: 6 bases; J trimming: 5 bases; junction bases outside the gene matches: 7. Germline V CDR1 and CDR2: DFQATT, SNEGSKA (reference sequence). The CDR3 runs 14 residues. The CDR3 region has the DNA TGCAGTGCCTATAGCGGGAGCGGAACCGGGGAGCTGTTTTTT. Its translation is CSAYSGSGTGELFF.

This clonotype was seen ten or more times. CDR3 sequence: CASSFASGGAYGELFF. CDR3 DNA: TGTGCCAGCAGCTTCGCCAGCGGGGGGGCCTACGGGGAGCTGTTTTTT. J is TRBJ2-2 and V is TRBV11-2, with 10 bases that match TRBD2. The CDR3 runs to 16 residues. Germline CDR1 reads SGHAT; CDR2 reads FQNNGV. J lost 7 bases, V lost 3 bases, and 8 bases had no gene match.

This clonotype was observed at least ten times. V gene TRBV12-3 or TRBV12-4 combines with J gene TRBJ1-5; perhaps TRBD1 as D (5 bases). Trimming removed 2 bases at V and 4 bases at J, with 9 bases between. The CDR3 extends over 14 amino acids. The CDR3: CASSLKTANQPQHF. The CDR3 DNA is TGTGCCAGCAGTTTAAAGACAGCGAATCAGCCCCAGCATTTT.

Ten or more counts support this clonotype. The rearrangement links TRBV12-3 or TRBV12-4 to TRBJ1-3; D not resolved. Trimming stripped 4 bases from V and 3 bases from J, with 4 bases between. The CDR3 loop spans 12 amino acids. As DNA, the CDR3 is TGTGCCAGCAGTTCCTTTGGAAACACCATATATTTT. It yields the protein CASSSFGNTIYF.

This clonotype appeared a few times. This rearrangement joins TRBV7-2 to TRBJ2-1; possible D gene TRBD2, 5 bases. Trimming removed 6 bases at V and 5 bases at J, with 14 bases between. The CDR3 runs 14 residues. CDR1 is SGHTA, CDR2 FQGNSA, per germline. CDR3 DNA sequence: TGTGCCAGCAGTATTGGTGAGGGCCACAATGAGCAGTTCTTC. Protein: CASSIGEGHNEQFF.

The V and J genes are TRBV7-3 and TRBJ2-5; 10 bases fit TRBD2. Germline V gives CDR1 SGHTA, CDR2 FQGTGA. The junction had 19 bases not matched to a gene; V was cut back by 4 bases and J by 5 bases. The CDR3 contains 19 residues. In nucleotides, the CDR3 is TGTGCCAGCAGCTCCAAGGGTGGAGGCGTAGCGGGAGGCCGGGAGACCCAGTACTTC. Translated: CASSSKGGGVAGGRETQYF.

This clonotype was observed at least ten times. This chain joins TRBV5-1 and TRBJ2-4; the match to TRBD2 covers 14 bases. The CDR3 is 16 amino acids. Unmatched junction bases numbered 4, after V lost 2 bases and J lost 6 bases. Germline V lookup: CDR1 SGHRS, CDR2 YFSETQ. The CDR3 nucleotides are TGCGCCAGCAGCTTCGGACTAGCGGGAGGCGGAAACATTCAGTACTTC. It yields the protein CASSFGLAGGGNIQYF.